The 7 T cell receptor beta chains given below trace back to one sample, sequenced in a study of beta chain features in type 1 diabetes. Investigators reverse transcribed all isolated RNA, so they sequenced expressed TCRB transcripts. The assay was immunoSEQ multiplex PCR, and TCRdb's table has in-frame clones only and misses some. Among a few hundred thousand clones, less than 15% were seen once, and the ten largest hold roughly 0.017%. The specimen sequenced was naive CD4+ T cells from blood. These receptors were collected from a woman between 18 and 29 years old in good health.

This clone turned up a few times. The chain uses TRBV2 and TRBJ1-1; 7 bases match TRBD1. This CDR3 is built from 14 residues. Germline loops: CDR1 SNHLY, CDR2 FYNNEI. The V segment lost 5 bases and the J segment 4 bases; nucleotides outside the gene matches: 7. The CDR3 sequence: CASSSLWDSTEAFF. The CDR3 DNA is TGTGCCAGCAGTTCTCTTTGGGACAGCACTGAAGCTTTCTTT.

This clone was counted a few times. The CDR3 region has the DNA TGTGCCTGGACAGCCGGGACACTTTACGAGCAGTACTTC. This sequence encodes CAWTAGTLYEQYF. The chain recombines TRBV30 with TRBJ2-7, with a possible D match to TRBD1 (6 bases). Per the germline V gene, CDR1 is GTSNPN and CDR2 is SVGIG (reference sequence). Trimming left V 4 bases short and J 4 bases short, with 14 bases between. CDR3 length equals 13 residues.

This clone was counted only a few times. The V call is TRBV20-1, the J call TRBJ1-5; D is perhaps TRBD1 (5 bases). V was pared by 6 bases and J by 16 bases, with 19 bases between. Germline CDR1 and CDR2: DFQATT and SNEGSKA (reference sequence). The CDR3 is 11 amino acids. CDR3: CSAIAGPLVHF. The CDR3 DNA reads as TGCAGTGCAATCGCGGGACCCCTGGTCCATTTT.

The chain employs TRBV4-2 and TRBJ1-5; D ambiguous. The CDR3 extends over 14 amino acids. V was clipped by 1 base and J by 1 base, with 5 bases between them. Germline loops: CDR1 LGHNA, CDR2 YNFKEQ. CDR3 in amino acids: CASSQGRSNQPQHF. CDR3 bases: TGTGCCAGCAGCCAAGGGCGGAGCAATCAGCCCCAGCATTTT.

The table lists this clone with a few counts. This chain uses TRBV4-2 with TRBJ2-7; 13 bases agree with TRBD2. The V and J ends lost 2 bases and 3 bases, in that order; junction bases with no gene match: 1. This CDR3 has 15 residues. CDR1 and CDR2 (germline): LGHNA, YNFKEQ. The CDR3 bases are TGTGCCAGCAGCCAACGGACTAGCGGGAGCTACGAGCAGTACTTC. This gives the protein CASSQRTSGSYEQYF.

This clone was seen more than once but under ten times. The chain is built from TRBV4-3 and TRBJ2-2; 9 bases map to TRBD2. Germline-derived CDR1 and CDR2 are LGHNA and YSLEER. Unmatched junction bases numbered 12, after V lost 4 bases and J lost 6 bases. The CDR3 totals 17 residues. CDR3 in DNA: TGCGCCAGCAGCCCGTCGAAATTAGCGGGGGCCTCCGGGGAGCTGTTTTTT. It codes for CASSPSKLAGASGELFF.

The chain combines TRBV28 with TRBJ2-7; D unclear. Germline V lookup: CDR1 MDHEN, CDR2 SYDVKM. The V end was cut by 3 bases, the J end by 3 bases, with 3 bases between. The CDR3 has 11 residues. CDR3 bases: TGTGCCAGCAGTTTCAGCTACGAGCAGTACTTC. Translation gives CASSFSYEQYF. The full variable domain, with the rest looked up from reference TRBV28 and TRBJ2-7, is DVKVTQSSRYLVKRTGEKVFLECVQDMDHENMFWYRQDPGLGLRLIYFSYDVKMKEKGDIPEGYSVSREKKERFSLILESASTNQTSMYLCASSFSYEQYFGPGTRLTVT.